The 3 T cell receptor beta chains below come from one sample, sequenced in a study of cytotoxic CD8 clonotypes in ibrutinib-treated CLL. Measured with immunoSEQ multiplex PCR; TCRdb has only the in-frame clones, and not every one. In the table there are 250,000 to 350,000 clones, 76% of which are singletons. Sequences were derived from PBMCs, sampled at disease progression, from a patient treated with ibrutinib. These TCRs come from a human donor with chronic lymphocytic leukemia.

This sequence joins TRBV28 and TRBJ2-1, with D possibly TRBD2 on 5 matching bases. Germline lookup yields CDR1 MDHEN and CDR2 SYDVKM. This CDR3 contains 14 residues. The V end was cut by 5 bases, the J end by 3 bases, with 11 bases between. CDR3 sequence: CASSGRRRYNEQFF. The CDR3 DNA follows: TGTGCCAGCAGTGGGAGACGTCGCTACAATGAGCAGTTCTTC.

J is TRBJ2-7 and V is TRBV28; D unclear. Trimming pared 6 bases from V and 1 base from J, leaving 13 bases between. The CDR3 has 14 residues. The V gene's germline CDR1 is MDHEN and CDR2 SYDVKM. CDR3 amino acids: CASSLLTPSYEQYF. The CDR3 DNA reads as TGTGCCAGCAGCCTATTGACCCCATCCTACGAGCAGTACTTC.

This chain joins TRBV13 and TRBJ1-1; no clear D. The CDR3 is 14 amino acids. Trimming stripped 2 bases from V and 3 bases from J, with 10 bases between. Germline values: CDR1 PRHDT, CDR2 FYEKMQ (reference sequence). CDR3 sequence (DNA): TGTGCCAGCAGCTTAAGTCAGATATACACTGAAGCTTTCTTT. This gives the protein CASSLSQIYTEAFF.